One and the same sample provided the 9 T cell receptor beta chains below, sequenced in a study of identifying expanded T cells in peripheral blood. TCRdb keeps only in-frame clones here, not all; method: immunoSEQ multiplex PCR. The repertoire consists of 97,000 or so clones, with more than 70% occurring once and the leading ten covering 13% to 15%. The sequenced sample was blood. The receptors shown here come from a person aged 18-70 years in good health.

The gene calls are TRBV6-5 and TRBJ2-5; D may match TRBD1 or TRBD2 (6 bases each). The CDR3 totals 13 residues. Germline values: CDR1 MNHEY, CDR2 SVGAGI. V lost 5 bases to trimming and J lost 4 bases, with 11 bases between them. The CDR3 loop is CASSIRGRETQYF. CDR3 sequence (DNA): TGTGCCAGCAGTATCCGGGGGCGAGAGACCCAGTACTTC.

This chain connects TRBV7-2 to TRBJ1-2, with D unresolved. V was shortened by 5 bases and J by 2 bases, with 12 bases between the two germline ends. Germline V CDR1 and CDR2: SGHTA, FQGNSA. The CDR3 is 14 residues long. CDR3 nucleotide sequence: TGTGCCAGCAGCCCGCCAGGACGGAACTATGGCTACACCTTC. Its protein is CASSPPGRNYGYTF.

V and J are TRBV9 and TRBJ2-1; 9 bases align to TRBD2. Germline V gene sequence: CDR1 SGDLS, CDR2 YYNGEE. V was clipped by 4 bases and J by 5 bases; unmatched bases: 7. This CDR3 has 15 amino acids. In DNA form, the CDR3 reads TGTGCCAGCAGCCCCCCCGGCGGGAGGGACAATGAGCAGTTCTTC. It specifies CASSPPGGRDNEQFF. Together with reference TRBV9 and TRBJ2-1, the CDR3 gives the full variable domain: DSGVTQTPKHLITATGQRVTLRCSPRSGDLSVYWYQQSLDQGLQFLIQYYNGEERAKGNILERFSAQQFPDLHSELNLSSLELGDSALYFCASSPPGGRDNEQFFGPGTRLTVL.

This sequence joins TRBV5-4 and TRBJ2-5; the match to TRBD2 covers 9 bases. V lost 2 bases and J lost 5; bases outside the gene matches: 10. This CDR3 contains 16 residues. Looked up from germline, CDR1 is SGHNT and CDR2 is YYREEE (reference sequence). CDR3 DNA: TGTGCCAGCAGCTTACGCGGGGGGGCCATGAGGGAGACCCAGTACTTC. Translated: CASSLRGGAMRETQYF.

This chain uses TRBV28 with TRBJ2-5; the match to TRBD2 covers 9 bases. In germline, CDR1 is MDHEN, CDR2 SYDVKM. This CDR3 comprises 16 residues. V trimming: 5 bases; J trimming: 4 bases; junction bases outside the gene matches: 11. CDR3 amino acids: CASSLGGGRAGETQYF. The CDR3 nucleotides are TGTGCCAGCAGTCTAGGAGGCGGGAGGGCCGGAGAGACCCAGTACTTC.

The chain links TRBV7-2 to TRBJ2-3; D call uncertain. Germline CDR1 and CDR2: SGHTA and FQGNSA. The CDR3 is 14 residues long. The ends were cut back, 2 bases at V and 2 bases at J, with 8 bases in the middle. CDR3 region: CASSLNRITDTQYF. CDR3 nucleotides: TGTGCCAGCAGCTTAAACAGAATCACAGATACGCAGTATTTT.

The chain combines TRBV7-7 with TRBJ2-5; 11 bases agree with TRBD2. Unmatched junction bases numbered 14, after V lost 6 bases and J lost 5 bases. CDR3 length: 17 residues. The germline gives CDR1 SSHAT, CDR2 FNYEAQ (reference sequence). The CDR3 nucleotides are TGTGCCAGCAGTCTTAATAGCGGGAGGGCCCTTAAGGAGACCCAGTACTTC. Encoded protein: CASSLNSGRALKETQYF.

The chain employs TRBV7-8 and TRBJ1-6; D call uncertain. V lost 4 bases and J lost 7, with 14 bases in between. Germline V gene data show CDR1 as SGHVS and CDR2 as FQNEAQ. The CDR3 is 15 residues long. CDR3 sequence (DNA): TGTGCCAGCAGCTCATCGAAGCGGCCGAATTCACCCCTCCACTTT. It specifies CASSSSKRPNSPLHF.

The J gene is TRBJ2-3, the V gene TRBV2; D tentatively fits TRBD1 or TRBD2 (6 bases each). The CDR3 is 17 amino acids. Germline loops: CDR1 SNHLY, CDR2 FYNNEI. Trimming pared 7 bases from V and 2 bases from J, leaving 22 bases between. In DNA form, the CDR3 reads TGTGCCAGCACTCAATTCGAAGGGGGGAGCAACACAGATACGCAGTATTTT. It is translated as CASTQFEGGSNTDTQYF. Complete variable domain (other parts from reference TRBV2 and TRBJ2-3): EPEVTQTPSHQVTQMGQEVILRCVPISNHLYFYWYRQILGQKVEFLVSFYNNEISEKSEIFDDQFSVERPDGSNFTLKIRSTKLEDSAMYFCASTQFEGGSNTDTQYFGPGTRLTVL.